This entry describes one TCR beta chain. The data derive from a study of Ad26.COV2.S vaccination and SARS-CoV-2 variants. Measured with immunoSEQ multiplex PCR; TCRdb has only the in-frame clones, and not every one. The profile shows roughly 270,000 clones, around 87% of them singletons. Germline V CDR1 and CDR2: SGHDT, YYEEEE. The CDR3 is 14 amino acids. Deletions cut 4 bases from V and 5 bases from J, with 13 bases between. Sample treatment: 19 received Ad26.COV2.S at low or high dose, single or two shots; several received placebo; per-sample allocation not given. Vaccine and placebo recipients were sampled on day 63 after the first injection.

The sequenced sample was peripheral blood, obtained in a trial of Ad26.COV2.S vaccine versus placebo. The TCR comes from a person aged 18 to 59 who received the Ad26.COV2.S COVID-19 vaccine or a placebo. The chain combines TRBV5-6 with TRBJ2-1, with a possible D match to TRBD2 (5 bases). The CDR3 protein is CASSRRGGHNEQFF. The CDR3 DNA sequence: TGTGCCAGCAGCCGTCGGGGTGGCCACAATGAGCAGTTCTTC.